Listed below are T cell receptor beta chains from one sample, sequenced in a study of beta chain features in type 1 diabetes. Produced via immunoSEQ multiplex PCR; TCRdb's table is partial and in-frame only. The sample carries approximately 260,000 clones, about a fifth recorded once. Input material: naive CD4+ T cells from blood. These receptors were collected from a woman aged 40 to 50 with type 1 diabetes. The CDR3 runs from the conserved cysteine through the conserved F or W. Each record gives: V gene, D gene, J gene, clone size, CDR3 protein, CDR3 DNA. The D gene is left open where the match is weak. Clone size appears in some rows only: once, few, many, or a class for an expanded clone.

>TRBV30|TRBD1|TRBJ1-5|-
CAWSVTGGGQPQHF
TGTGCCTGGAGTGTCACAGGGGGAGGTCAGCCCCAGCATTTT
>TRBV13|TRBD2|TRBJ2-7|-
CASSLVGGAPYEQYF
TGTGCCAGCAGTTTAGTGGGAGGGGCCCCTTACGAGCAGTACTTC
>TRBV5-4|-|TRBJ2-6|-
CASSLPGSGANVLTF
TGTGCCAGCAGCTTGCCGGGCTCTGGGGCCAACGTCCTGACTTTC
>TRBV27|-|TRBJ1-2|few
CASSLDPRGSINYGYTF
TGTGCCAGCAGTTTAGACCCCCGGGGTTCTATAAACTATGGCTACACCTTC
>TRBV7-3|-|TRBJ1-1|-
CASSLTGRDTEAFF
TGTGCCAGCAGCTTAACGGGCCGAGACACTGAAGCTTTCTTT
>TRBV5-1|-|TRBJ2-1|-
CASSLATVVGDNEQFF
TGCGCCAGCAGCTTGGCCACAGTGGTAGGGGACAATGAGCAGTTCTTC
>TRBV7-8|-|TRBJ1-6|few
CASSLQYNSPLHF
TGTGCCAGCAGCTTGCAGTATAATTCACCCCTCCACTTT
>TRBV9|TRBD1|TRBJ1-2|-
CASSDKGQTYGYTF
TGTGCCAGCAGCGATAAGGGACAGACATATGGCTACACCTTC
>TRBV14|-|TRBJ2-7|-
CASSQDAGNEQYF
TGTGCCAGCAGCCAAGATGCGGGGAACGAGCAGTACTTC
>TRBV5-4|-|TRBJ1-3|-
CASRSDLNSGNTIYF
TGTGCCAGCAGATCGGACTTAAACTCTGGAAACACCATATATTTT
>TRBV25-1|-|TRBJ2-5|-
CASDVAGETQYF
TGTGCCAGCGACGTGGCGGGGGAGACCCAGTACTTC
>TRBV5-4|TRBD1|TRBJ1-1|-
CASRSQGVEAEAFF
TGTGCCAGCAGGTCCCAGGGGGTAGAGGCTGAAGCTTTCTTT
>TRBV6-5|TRBD1|TRBJ2-7|few
CASRDPDRGQDEQYF
TGTGCCAGCAGGGACCCGGACAGGGGGCAAGACGAGCAGTACTTC
>TRBV12-5|-|TRBJ1-1|-
CASVPDSRPEAFF
TGTGCTAGTGTTCCAGATTCGAGGCCTGAAGCTTTCTTT
>TRBV7-2|-|TRBJ1-5|few
CASSLTQGPQHF
TGTGCCAGCAGCTTAACGCAGGGGCCCCAGCATTTT
>TRBV27|-|TRBJ1-1|-
CASSPRGSTEAFF
TGTGCCAGCAGCCCTAGGGGAAGCACTGAAGCTTTCTTT
>TRBV2|-|TRBJ2-1|-
CASNTQGNEQFF
TGTGCCAGCAACACTCAGGGCAATGAGCAGTTCTTC
>TRBV21-1|-|TRBJ1-5|-
CASSPRDRVRNQPQHF
TGTGCCAGCAGCCCCCGGGACAGGGTTCGGAATCAGCCCCAGCATTTT
>TRBV11-3|-|TRBJ2-5|-
CASSFQGGETQYF
TGTGCCAGCAGCTTTCAGGGGGGAGAGACCCAGTACTTC
>TRBV21-1|-|TRBJ2-3|few
CASRLAGERADTQYF
TGTGCCAGCAGATTAGCGGGAGAGAGGGCAGATACGCAGTATTTT
>TRBV29-1|-|TRBJ2-3|few
CSVDVSTDTQYF
TGCAGCGTTGACGTCAGCACAGATACGCAGTATTTT
>TRBV4-1|-|TRBJ2-2|few
CASRRGLKGAGGELFF
TGCGCCAGCCGCAGGGGTTTGAAGGGTGCGGGCGGGGAGCTGTTTTTT
>TRBV28|-|TRBJ2-3|-
CASSPLPSSTDTQYF
TGTGCCAGCAGTCCGCTACCCTCTAGCACAGATACGCAGTATTTT
>TRBV28|-|TRBJ1-5|once
CASSSTGSSIVSNQPQHF
TGTGCCAGCAGTTCAACCGGGTCCTCTATTGTTAGCAATCAGCCCCAGCATTTT
>TRBV11-2|TRBD1|TRBJ2-7|few
CASRKPGQGTEQYF
TGTGCCAGCAGAAAACCGGGACAGGGTACCGAGCAGTACTTC
>TRBV5-1|-|TRBJ2-3|-
CASSPGGTETTDTQYF
TGCGCCAGCAGCCCCGGAGGAACAGAGACCACAGATACGCAGTATTTT
>TRBV18|TRBD1|TRBJ2-7|-
CASSPGTEAYEQYF
TGTGCCAGCTCACCGGGGACAGAGGCCTACGAGCAGTACTTC
>TRBV9|-|TRBJ2-3|-
CASSVVASTGTDTQYF
TGTGCCAGCAGCGTAGTTGCGAGCACGGGCACAGATACGCAGTATTTT